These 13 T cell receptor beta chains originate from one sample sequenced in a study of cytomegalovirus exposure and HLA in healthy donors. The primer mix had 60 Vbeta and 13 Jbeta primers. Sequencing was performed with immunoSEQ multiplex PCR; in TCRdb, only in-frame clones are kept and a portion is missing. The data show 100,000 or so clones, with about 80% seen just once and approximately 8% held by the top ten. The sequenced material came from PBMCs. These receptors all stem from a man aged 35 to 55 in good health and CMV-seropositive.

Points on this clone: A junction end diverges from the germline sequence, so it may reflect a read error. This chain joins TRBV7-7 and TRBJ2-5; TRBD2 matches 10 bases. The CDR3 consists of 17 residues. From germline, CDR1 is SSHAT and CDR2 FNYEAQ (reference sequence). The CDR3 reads CASSRVLWTSGQETQYF. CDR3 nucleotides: TGTGCTAGCAGCCGGGTTTTATGGACTAGCGGCCAAGAGACCCAGTACTTC.

CDR3 nucleotides: TGTGCCAGCAGCTTAGATGGGACAGCTGGCGGCTACACCTTC. The encoded protein is CASSLDGTAGGYTF. The chain links TRBV7-9 to TRBJ1-2; 7 bases align to TRBD1. The CDR3 sequence is 14 residues long. Germline CDR1 SEHNR, CDR2 FQNEAQ (reference sequence). V shed 1 base and J 8 bases; nucleotides not matched to a gene: 7.

This CDR3 reads CASSPPATLAGGEDTQYF. The CDR3 DNA follows: TGTGCCAGCTCACCTCCGGCCACTCTAGCGGGAGGGGAGGATACGCAGTATTTT. The chain has TRBV18 and TRBJ2-3; 12 nucleotides agree with TRBD2. The J segment lost 6 bases and the V segment lost 3 bases, leaving 13 bases of the junction unmatched. Germline V gives CDR1 KGHSH, CDR2 LQKENI. The CDR3 is 18 amino acids. Filled out from reference TRBV18 and TRBJ2-3, the complete variable domain reads NAGVMQNPRHLVRRRGQEARLRCSPMKGHSHVYWYRQLPEEGLKFMVYLQKENIIDESGMPKERFSAEFPKEGPSILRIQQVVRGDSAAYFCASSPPATLAGGEDTQYFGPGTRLTVL.

CDR3 amino acids: CSVVGGANYGYTF. The CDR3 region has the DNA TGCAGCGTTGTGGGGGGAGCTAACTATGGCTACACCTTC. The genes are TRBV29-1 and TRBJ1-2; a weak D match, TRBD1 (5 bases). Germline loops: CDR1 SQVTM, CDR2 ANQGSEA. The CDR3 contains 13 residues. V lost 4 bases to trimming and J lost 0 bases, with 9 bases between them.

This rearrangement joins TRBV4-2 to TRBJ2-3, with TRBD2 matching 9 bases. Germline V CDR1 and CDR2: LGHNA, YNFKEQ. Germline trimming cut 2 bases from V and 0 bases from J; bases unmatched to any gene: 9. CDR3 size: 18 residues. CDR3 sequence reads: CASSQHTTSGRSTDTQYF. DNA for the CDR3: TGTGCCAGCAGCCAACATACGACTAGCGGTAGAAGCACAGATACGCAGTATTTT.

CDR3 residues: CASSQDRVNTEAFF. The CDR3 DNA is TGCGCCAGCAGCCAAGACCGGGTTAACACTGAAGCTTTCTTT. The chain links TRBV4-3 to TRBJ1-1; D call uncertain. The CDR3 has 14 residues. Trimming removed 0 bases at V and 2 bases at J, with 7 bases between. CDR1 is LGHNA, CDR2 YSLEER, per germline.

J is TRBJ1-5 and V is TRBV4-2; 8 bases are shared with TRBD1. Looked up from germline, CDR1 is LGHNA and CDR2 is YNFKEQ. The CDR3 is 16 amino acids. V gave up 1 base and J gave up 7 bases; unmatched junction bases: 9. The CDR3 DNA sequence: TGTGCCAGCAGCCAAGCAGGGGGCGGGATCTCCCAGCCCCAGCATTTT. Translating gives CASSQAGGGISQPQHF.

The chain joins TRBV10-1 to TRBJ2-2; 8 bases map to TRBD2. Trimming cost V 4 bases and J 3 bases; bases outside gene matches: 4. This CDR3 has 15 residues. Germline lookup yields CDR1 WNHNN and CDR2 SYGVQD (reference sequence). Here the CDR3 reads CASSGAGEHTGELFF. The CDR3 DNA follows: TGCGCCAGCAGTGGAGCGGGGGAACACACCGGGGAGCTGTTTTTT.

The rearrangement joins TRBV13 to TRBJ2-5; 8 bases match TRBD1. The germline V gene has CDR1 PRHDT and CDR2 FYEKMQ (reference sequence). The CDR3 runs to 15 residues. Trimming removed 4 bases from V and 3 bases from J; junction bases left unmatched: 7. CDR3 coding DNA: TGTGCCAGCAGCTCGGTCAGGGGGCAGGAAGAGACCCAGTACTTC. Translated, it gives CASSSVRGQEETQYF.

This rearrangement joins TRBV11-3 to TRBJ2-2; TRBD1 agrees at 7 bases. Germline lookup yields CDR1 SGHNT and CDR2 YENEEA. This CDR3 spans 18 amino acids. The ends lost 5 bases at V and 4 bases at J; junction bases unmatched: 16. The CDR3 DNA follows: TGTGCCAGCAGCCGCTCCCCGGAAAGGGGGCAGGGCACCGGGGAGCTGTTTTTT. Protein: CASSRSPERGQGTGELFF. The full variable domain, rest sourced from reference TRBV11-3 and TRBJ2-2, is EAGVVQSPRYKIIEKKQPVAFWCNPISGHNTLYWYLQNLGQGPELLIRYENEEAVDDSQLPKDRFSAERLKGVDSTLKIQPAELGDSAVYLCASSRSPERGQGTGELFFGEGSRLTVL.

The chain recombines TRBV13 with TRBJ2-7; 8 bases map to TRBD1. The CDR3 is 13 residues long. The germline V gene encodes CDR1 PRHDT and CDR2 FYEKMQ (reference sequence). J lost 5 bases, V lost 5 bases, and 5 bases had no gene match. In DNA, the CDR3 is TGTGCCAGCAGCACCCAGGGGGCTGACGAGCAGTACTTC. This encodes CASSTQGADEQYF. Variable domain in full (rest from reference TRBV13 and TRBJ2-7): AAGVIQSPRHLIKEKRETATLKCYPIPRHDTVYWYQQGPGQDPQFLISFYEKMQSDKGSIPDRFSAQQFSDYHSELNMSSLELGDSALYFCASSTQGADEQYFGPGTRLTVT.

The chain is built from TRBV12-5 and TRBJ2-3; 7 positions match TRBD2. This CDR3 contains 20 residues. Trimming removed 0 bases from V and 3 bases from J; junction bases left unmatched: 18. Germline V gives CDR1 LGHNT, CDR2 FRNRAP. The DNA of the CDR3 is TGTGCTAGTGGTTTGGTAAAGGGTGGCCTCTCGGCTAGCGGAACAGATACGCAGTATTTT. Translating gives CASGLVKGGLSASGTDTQYF.

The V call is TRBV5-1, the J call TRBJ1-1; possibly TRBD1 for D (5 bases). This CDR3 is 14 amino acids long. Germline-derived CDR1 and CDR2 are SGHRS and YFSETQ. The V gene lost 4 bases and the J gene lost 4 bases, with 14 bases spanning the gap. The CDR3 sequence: CASSLRAGGTEAFF. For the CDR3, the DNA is TGCGCCAGCAGCCTCCGGGCGGGGGGCACTGAAGCTTTCTTT.